The 11 T cell receptor beta chains reported below all come from one sample, sequenced in a study of T cells in Graves' hyperthyroidism and ophthalmopathy. Amplification of TCR beta CDR3 regions was performed using RNA transcripts as template. The HTBI primer set was used in a first-round RT-PCR of the TCR CDR3. TCRdb re-analysed the multiplex PCR reads in MiXCR, keeping a single row per CDR3 protein. Here the sample spans approximately 370,000 distinct CDR3 sequences, just under 15% being singletons. Sequencing was performed on blood. These receptors all come from a woman aged 25 to 39 with Graves' hyperthyroidism.

For this clonotype: A much bigger clone sits one base away, suggesting this may be a read error. The chain recombines TRBV7-9 with TRBJ2-7; D gene unclear. The CDR3 is made up of 15 amino acids. Germline V gene lookup returns CDR1 SEHNR and CDR2 FQNEAQ (reference sequence). The CDR3 region is CAGSLSGDPYHEQYF. Written as DNA, the CDR3 is TGTGCCGGCAGCTTAAGTGGGGATCCTTACCACGAGCAGTACTTC. Drawing the rest from reference TRBV7-9 and TRBJ2-7, the complete variable domain is DTGVSQNPRHKITKRGQNVTFRCDPISEHNRLYWYRQTLGQGPEFLTYFQNEAQLEKSRLLSDRFSAERPKGSFSTLEIQRTEQGDSAMYLCAGSLSGDPYHEQYFGPGTRLTVT.

Notes on this clonotype: At one end, the junction sequence differs from germline, possibly due to a read error. This chain uses TRBV7-6 with TRBJ2-5; TRBD1 aligns across 7 bases. Germline V gene data show CDR1 as SGHVS and CDR2 as FNYEAQ. This CDR3 is 15 amino acids long. This CDR3 is CASSFSPGQEETQYF. The CDR3 DNA is TGCGCCAGCAGCTTTTCCCCTGGACAGGAAGAGACCCAGTACTTC.

This clonotype was seen ten or more times. The chain uses TRBV11-2 and TRBJ2-7; D gene unclear. Trimming pared 5 bases from V and 3 bases from J, leaving 20 bases between. Per the germline V gene, CDR1 is SGHAT and CDR2 is FQNNGV. The CDR3 loop spans 16 amino acids. The CDR3 loop is CASSHARYGELYEQYF. In nucleotides, the CDR3 is TGTGCCAGCAGCCACGCCAGGTATGGTGAGCTCTACGAGCAGTACTTC.

This clonotype was seen many times. The chain has TRBV10-3 and TRBJ1-4; D may be TRBD1 (5 bases). V lost 3 bases and J lost 6, with 17 bases in between. Per germline, CDR1 ENHRY and CDR2 SYGVKD. The CDR3 consists of 16 residues. CDR3: CAISDPIRDGHEKLFF. The CDR3 nucleotides read TGTGCCATCAGTGACCCTATAAGGGACGGGCATGAAAAACTGTTTTTT.

In its sample, this clonotype was seen many times. This chain joins TRBV4-1 and TRBJ1-1; no reliable D call. Looked up from germline, CDR1 is MGHRA and CDR2 is YSYEKL. Trimming left V 4 bases short and J 5 bases short, with 11 bases between. This CDR3 contains 13 residues. CDR3 protein: CASSREERTEAFF. CDR3 in DNA: TGCGCCAGCAGCCGAGAGGAACGTACTGAAGCTTTCTTT.

This clonotype was seen many times. The chain recombines TRBV20-1 with TRBJ2-7; D remains unclear. The V gene's germline CDR1 is DFQATT and CDR2 SNEGSKA (reference sequence). The CDR3 totals 14 residues. The V and J ends lost 1 base and 1 base respectively, with 11 bases between them. Here the CDR3 reads CSARVPGRSYEQYF. In DNA form, the CDR3 reads TGCAGTGCTAGAGTCCCAGGACGTTCCTACGAGCAGTACTTC.

This clonotype was counted ten times or more. This rearrangement joins TRBV28 to TRBJ2-7, with D possibly being TRBD1 (6 bases). This CDR3 is built from 14 residues. Trimming left V 6 bases short and J 2 bases short, with 14 bases between. Germline V CDR1 and CDR2: MDHEN, SYDVKM. The CDR3 DNA follows: TGTGCCAGCAGACAGGGAATGGGGGCCTACGAGCAGTACTTC. Protein: CASRQGMGAYEQYF. Variable domain in full (rest from reference TRBV28 and TRBJ2-7): DVKVTQSSRYLVKRTGEKVFLECVQDMDHENMFWYRQDPGLGLRLIYFSYDVKMKEKGDIPEGYSVSREKKERFSLILESASTNQTSMYLCASRQGMGAYEQYFGPGTRLTVT.

The gene calls are TRBV7-2 and TRBJ1-5; D remains unclear. V gave up 2 bases and J gave up 7 bases, with 6 bases separating them. The CDR3 extends over 12 amino acids. Germline V CDR1 and CDR2: SGHTA, FQGNSA. For the CDR3, the DNA is TGTGCCAGCAGCTTATTTACCCAGCCCCAGCATTTT. Amino acids: CASSLFTQPQHF.

This clonotype was seen repeatedly, ten times or more. J is TRBJ2-7 and V is TRBV27; D is perhaps TRBD2 (7 bases). Per germline, CDR1 MNHEY and CDR2 SMNVEV (reference sequence). V dropped 5 bases and J dropped 9 bases, with 23 bases sitting between them. This CDR3 contains 15 residues. The CDR3 here is CASSPLGQGRVAQYF. The CDR3, as DNA: TGTGCCAGCAGTCCCTTAGGGCAGGGGAGGGTCGCGCAGTACTTC.

This clonotype was observed many times. This rearrangement joins TRBV18 to TRBJ1-2; no definite D call. Trimming removed 1 base from V and 2 bases from J, with 5 bases in between. There are 13 residues in the CDR3. Germline CDR1 KGHSH, CDR2 LQKENI. The CDR3 coding sequence is TGTGCCAGCTCACCACAGGAGAACTATGGCTACACCTTC. Protein sequence: CASSPQENYGYTF.

This clonotype was detected many times. The chain employs TRBV18 and TRBJ1-3; D gene unclear. CDR1 KGHSH and CDR2 LQKENI come from the germline V gene. The length of the CDR3 is 15 residues. V lost 1 base and J 8 bases, leaving 15 bases between the germline ends. CDR3 coding DNA: TGTGCCAGCTCACCACAGACTGGCCAGGAGGACACCATATATTTT. It codes for CASSPQTGQEDTIYF.